This TCR beta chain was recovered during a study of blood T cells in healthy people across ages. Turning to the study itself: Every two T cells gave about one barcoded beta molecule via template switching.

Extraction of total RNA produced a minimum of 5.5 micrograms from each sample. For the second PCR, which ran for roughly 7 to 11 cycles, a sample-barcoded 5' primer and a J-beta primer mix were used. TCRdb fed the 5' RACE reads into MiXCR, producing one record per CDR3 protein. The sample lists 950,000 to 1,200,000 distinct CDR3 sequences, 35% to 40% seen once, with about an eighth in the top ten. This receptor was obtained from a man aged 18 to 35 in good health. The specimen was blood.

The CDR3 DNA reads as TGTGCCAGCAGTGGGAGGACGCACTACGGGGAGCAGTACTTC. It codes for CASSGRTHYGEQYF. This chain joins TRBV2 and TRBJ2-7; possibly TRBD2 for D (5 bases). This CDR3 spans 14 amino acids. CDR1 is SNHLY, CDR2 FYNNEI, per germline. Trimming pared 4 bases from V and 7 bases from J, leaving 17 bases between.